This TCR beta chain was captured in a study of blood T cell repertoires in COVID-19 (dated by TCRdb to the early 2020s). About the full investigation: Samples from collaborators originated in the United States, Italy and Spain and spanned both the acute and convalescent phases of COVID-19. The material from the prospective study consisted of cDNA or gDNA derived from T cells, B-cell-depleted T cells, or PBMCs. Subjects who had been exposed to COVID-19, were actively infected with it, or had recovered from it provided the deeply sampled blood TCRbeta repertoires that made up the dataset. The repertoires were released in a freely available public database intended as a resource for research on the immune response to SARS-CoV-2. The samples were drawn from two sources: the first 160 participants of the ongoing ImmuneRACE study, and over 950 subjects contributed by 6 global collaborators. Sample metadata almost always included a de-identified subject ID, COVID-19 status, age in years and sex. Where HLA class I and class II types were available, the types were taken from metadata supplied by the sample provider, not from assay-based typing. Results the study describes overall, beyond this receptor: How much clinical and demographic metadata was included differed by source and by participant, and the metadata was provided uncurated.

TCRbeta CDR3 regions were amplified from genomic DNA using the immunoSEQ Assay, a bias-controlled multiplex PCR. Per the source publication's procedure: The number of nucleated cells in each sample was estimated by amplification of reference gene primers within the assay. Sequence reads were collapsed and filtered to measure the absolute abundance of every unique TCRbeta CDR3 rearrangement. For each sample, productive Simpson clonality was calculated as the square root of Simpson's diversity index across productive rearrangements. The source is immuneACCESS, and TCRdb retained only in-frame sequences with V and J called. Part of the clones is not carried over; for the studies checked, unresolved V genes explain less than half of this, and the remainder is unexplained. The V and J calls and clone size come from that table; D and trimming were worked out from the DNA. Within this sample are 100,000 to 150,000 clones, with roughly 90% of them counted one time only. The ten largest account for roughly a sixth of the sample.

Of note for this clone: Its antigen has not been determined. No base quality values were provided; no much bigger clone lies one nucleotide off.

The collaborating institutions used their own protocols to collect whole blood in K2EDTA tubes. For TCRbeta analysis, collaborators shipped samples as frozen whole blood, isolated PBMCs, or DNA extracted from either of those sample types. Source material: peripheral blood. The source is a man aged 50 to 60 with active or convalescent COVID-19.

The CDR3 protein is CASSAVGVTEAFF. The nucleotides read TGCGCCAGCAGTGCGGTCGGGGTAACTGAAGCTTTCTTT. The rearrangement combines TRBV10-1 with TRBJ1-1, with the identity of the D gene unclear. CDR1 and CDR2 (WNHNN, SYGVQD) derive from the germline V gene (reference sequence). From the cysteine through the phenylalanine, the CDR3 covers 13 amino acids. The entry retains the CDR3 DNA only, 39 bases that are in frame from base 1. The trim is 4 bases for V and 5 bases for J, with a gap of 11 bases between the germline ends.